The rows below give T cell receptor beta chains drawn from one sample of a study of breast tumors, draining lymph nodes, adjacent tissues. TCRdb re-analysed the multiplex PCR reads in MiXCR, keeping a single row per CDR3 protein. The sample holds about 63,000 distinct CDR3 sequences; around three fifths are singletons and the top ten take around 19%. Sample: breast tumor tissue. The source of these receptors is a female donor with breast cancer. Some clones in this sample may be carry-over from other donors' samples. CDR3s include the opening cysteine and the closing phenylalanine or tryptophan. Each record gives: D gene, V gene, clone size, J gene, CDR3 protein, CDR3 DNA. The D gene is left open where the match is weak. The size field is filled for only some rows; it gives once, few, many or a size class.

>-|TRBV25-1|many|TRBJ1-4
CASSLLYRIGATNEKLFF
TGTGCCAGCAGTCTACTGTACAGGATTGGAGCGACTAATGAAAAACTGTTTTTT
>-|TRBV13|-|TRBJ1-2
CASSPPIRGGYTF
TGTGCCAGCAGCCCGCCGATTCGGGGAGGCTACACCTTC
>-|TRBV11-2|many|TRBJ2-7
CASSSDPYEQYF
TGTGCCAGCAGCTCGGATCCCTACGAGCAGTACTTC
>TRBD1|TRBV11-2|-|TRBJ2-2
CASSSNRGTGELFF
TGTGCCAGCAGCTCAAACAGGGGAACCGGGGAGCTGTTTTTT
>-|TRBV15|-|TRBJ2-6
CATSRGTSGANVLTF
TGTGCCACCAGCAGGGGAACCTCTGGGGCCAACGTCCTGACTTTC
>-|TRBV29-1|medium-sized|TRBJ2-3
CSVDDGTDTQYF
TGCAGCGTTGATGACGGCACAGATACGCAGTATTTT
>-|TRBV5-1|many|TRBJ2-5
CASSYRHSQDTQYF
TGCGCCAGCAGCTACCGACACTCCCAAGACACCCAGTACTTC
>-|TRBV6-5|-|TRBJ2-7
CASSYLSGGSEQYF
TGTGCCAGCAGTTACCTCAGCGGTGGGTCCGAGCAGTACTTC
>-|TRBV6-5|-|TRBJ1-6
CASSDRYNSPLHF
TGTGCCAGCAGCGACAGGTATAATTCACCCCTCCACTTT
>-|TRBV7-8|-|TRBJ2-2
CASSPRGWRNTGELFF
TGTGCCAGCAGCCCCCGAGGGTGGAGGAACACCGGGGAGCTGTTTTTT
>TRBD1|TRBV29-1|once|TRBJ2-7
CSVEGQGKLYEQYF
TGCAGCGTAGAGGGACAGGGGAAGTTGTACGAGCAGTACTTC
>-|TRBV7-9|-|TRBJ2-6
CANSRLSGANVLTF
TGTGCCAACAGCCGACTCTCTGGGGCCAACGTCCTGACTTTC
>TRBD1|TRBV7-2|-|TRBJ1-2
CASSLSGLGQGAGYTF
TGTGCCAGCAGCTTAAGCGGGTTGGGACAGGGGGCAGGCTACACCTTC
>TRBD1|TRBV7-2|many|TRBJ2-7
CASTPTGGFDEQYF
TGTGCCAGCACCCCGACAGGGGGCTTCGACGAGCAGTACTTC